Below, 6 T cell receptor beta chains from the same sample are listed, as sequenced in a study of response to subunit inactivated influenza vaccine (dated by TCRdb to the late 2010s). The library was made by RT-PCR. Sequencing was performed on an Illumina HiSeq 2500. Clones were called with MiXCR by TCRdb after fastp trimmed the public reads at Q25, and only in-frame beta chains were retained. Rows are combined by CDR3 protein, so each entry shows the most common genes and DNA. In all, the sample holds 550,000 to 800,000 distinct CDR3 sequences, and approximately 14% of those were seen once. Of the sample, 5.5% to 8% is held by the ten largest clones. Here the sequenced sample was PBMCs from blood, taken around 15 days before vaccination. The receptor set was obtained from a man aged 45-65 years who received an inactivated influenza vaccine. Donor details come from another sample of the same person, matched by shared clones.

The CDR3 protein is CATSDSRMRESYNEQFF. The CDR3 DNA reads TGTGCCACCAGTGATTCGCGGATGAGGGAGTCCTACAATGAGCAGTTCTTC. The chain uses TRBV24-1 and TRBJ2-1; weak D call: TRBD2 (5 bases). CDR1 is KGHDR, CDR2 SFDVKD, per germline. Trimming stripped 2 bases from V and 1 base from J, with 14 bases between. The length of the CDR3 is 17 residues.

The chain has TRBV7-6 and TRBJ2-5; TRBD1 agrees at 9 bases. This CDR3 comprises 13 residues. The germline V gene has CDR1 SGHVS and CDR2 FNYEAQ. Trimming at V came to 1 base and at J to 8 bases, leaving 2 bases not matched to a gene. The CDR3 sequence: CASSLGTGVTQYF. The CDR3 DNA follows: TGTGCCAGCAGCTTAGGGACAGGGGTTACCCAGTACTTC.

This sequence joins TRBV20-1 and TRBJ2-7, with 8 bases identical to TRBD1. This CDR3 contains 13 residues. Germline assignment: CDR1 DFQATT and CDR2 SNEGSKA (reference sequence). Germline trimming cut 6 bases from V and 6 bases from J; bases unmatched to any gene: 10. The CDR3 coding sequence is TGCAGTGCCGAATTGACAGGGGAAGGCGAGCAGTACTTC. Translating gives CSAELTGEGEQYF.

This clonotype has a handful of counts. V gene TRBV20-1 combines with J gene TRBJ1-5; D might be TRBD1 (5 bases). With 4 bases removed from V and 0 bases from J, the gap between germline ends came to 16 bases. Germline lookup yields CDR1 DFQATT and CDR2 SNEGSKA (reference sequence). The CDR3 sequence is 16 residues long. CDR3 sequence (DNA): TGCAGTGCTAAACTTTCCAGGGCCCTTAGCAATCAGCCCCAGCATTTT. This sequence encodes CSAKLSRALSNQPQHF.

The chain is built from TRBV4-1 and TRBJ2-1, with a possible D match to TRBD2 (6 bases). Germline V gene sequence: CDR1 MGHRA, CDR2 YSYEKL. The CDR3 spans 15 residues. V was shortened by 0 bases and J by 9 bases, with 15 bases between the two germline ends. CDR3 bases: TGCGCCAGCAGCCAAGATCTCCGACTAGTGGGTGAGCAGTTCTTC. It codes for CASSQDLRLVGEQFF.

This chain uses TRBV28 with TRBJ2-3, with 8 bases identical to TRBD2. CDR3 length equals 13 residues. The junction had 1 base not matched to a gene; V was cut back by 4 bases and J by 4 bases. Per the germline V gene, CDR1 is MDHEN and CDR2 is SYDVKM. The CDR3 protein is CASSWGLADTQYF. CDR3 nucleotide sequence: TGTGCCAGCAGTTGGGGACTAGCAGATACGCAGTATTTT.